Detailed here is one T cell receptor (beta chain). Its antigen is not identified. CDR3 length: 11 residues. V lost 6 bases and J lost 7, with 9 bases in between. From germline, CDR1 is DFQATT and CDR2 SNEGSKA (reference sequence). The data were produced by immunoSEQ multiplex PCR, yet TCRdb's version contains in-frame clones alone and is incomplete. Of 100,000 or so clones detected, just under 95% appear once; the ten largest clones hold about 1.2%. The data stem from a study of siplizumab effects on memory and regulatory T cells. Study-level findings and limits: Only a minority of proliferating CD4+ or CD8+ clones had an assignable naive or memory phenotype, with roughly 75-97% lacking one. The authors mapped only a minor fraction of alloreactive clones to unstimulated subsets. Naive T cells seemed more diverse than memory cells and seemed major alloresponse contributors.

The V gene is TRBV20-1, the J gene TRBJ1-4; TRBD1 is a possible D gene (5 bases). The receptor was isolated from a human donor in good health. Material for sequencing was non-Treg CD4+ T cells sorted from blood. CDR3 sequence reads: CSARGGEKLFF. The CDR3 DNA reads as TGCAGTGCAAGGGGAGGTGAAAAACTGTTTTTT.